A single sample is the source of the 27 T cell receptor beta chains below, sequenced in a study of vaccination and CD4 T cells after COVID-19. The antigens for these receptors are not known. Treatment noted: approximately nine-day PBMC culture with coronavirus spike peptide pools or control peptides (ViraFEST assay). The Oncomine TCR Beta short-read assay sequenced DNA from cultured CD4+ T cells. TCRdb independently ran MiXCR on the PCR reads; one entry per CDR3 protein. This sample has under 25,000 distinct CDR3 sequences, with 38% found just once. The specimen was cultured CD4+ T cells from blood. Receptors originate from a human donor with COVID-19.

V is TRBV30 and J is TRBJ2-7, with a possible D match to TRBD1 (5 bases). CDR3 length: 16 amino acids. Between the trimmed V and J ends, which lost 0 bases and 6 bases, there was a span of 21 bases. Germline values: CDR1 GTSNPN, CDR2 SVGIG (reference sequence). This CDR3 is CAWSVLKGMGRSEQYF. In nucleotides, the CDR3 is TGTGCCTGGAGTGTACTAAAGGGCATGGGGCGGAGCGAGCAGTACTTC.

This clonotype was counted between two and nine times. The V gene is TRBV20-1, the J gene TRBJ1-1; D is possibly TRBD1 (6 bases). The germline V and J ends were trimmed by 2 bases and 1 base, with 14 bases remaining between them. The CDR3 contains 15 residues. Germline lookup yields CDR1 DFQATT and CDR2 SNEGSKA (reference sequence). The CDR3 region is CSARRATGTNTEAFF. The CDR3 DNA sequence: TGCAGTGCTAGAAGAGCTACAGGGACGAACACTGAAGCTTTCTTT.

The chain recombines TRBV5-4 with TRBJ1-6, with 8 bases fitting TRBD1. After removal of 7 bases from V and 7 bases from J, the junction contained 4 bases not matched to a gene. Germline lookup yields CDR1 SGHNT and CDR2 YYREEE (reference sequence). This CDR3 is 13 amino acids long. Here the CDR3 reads CASGGQVNSPLHF. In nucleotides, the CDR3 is TGTGCCAGCGGGGGACAGGTCAATTCACCCCTCCACTTT.

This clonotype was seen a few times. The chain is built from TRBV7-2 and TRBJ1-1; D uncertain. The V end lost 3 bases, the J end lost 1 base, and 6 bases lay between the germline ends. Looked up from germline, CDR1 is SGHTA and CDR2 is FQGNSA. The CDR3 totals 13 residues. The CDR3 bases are TGTGCCAGCAGCTTTGGCAGGAACACTGAAGCTTTCTTT. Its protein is CASSFGRNTEAFF.

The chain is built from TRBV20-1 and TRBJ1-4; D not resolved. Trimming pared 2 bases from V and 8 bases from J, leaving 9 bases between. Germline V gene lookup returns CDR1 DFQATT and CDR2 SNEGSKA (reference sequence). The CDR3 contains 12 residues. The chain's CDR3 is CSARSPSEKLFF. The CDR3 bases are TGCAGTGCTAGATCCCCGTCAGAAAAACTGTTTTTT.

This CDR3 is CASSPPRGQMNTEAFF. In nucleotides, the CDR3 is TGTGCCAGCAGCCCCCCGCGGGGACAGATGAACACTGAAGCTTTCTTT. The chain links TRBV7-6 to TRBJ1-1, with TRBD1 identical over 7 bases. CDR3 length: 16 amino acids. V shed 5 bases, J shed 0 bases, and the junction held 9 bases outside the gene matches. Germline assignment: CDR1 SGHVS and CDR2 FNYEAQ. Full variable domain (rest looked up from reference TRBV7-6 and TRBJ1-1): GAGVSQSPRYKVTKRGQDVALRCDPISGHVSLYWYRQALGQGPEFLTYFNYEAQQDKSGLPNDRFSAERPEGSISTLTIQRTEQRDSAMYRCASSPPRGQMNTEAFFGQGTRLTVV.

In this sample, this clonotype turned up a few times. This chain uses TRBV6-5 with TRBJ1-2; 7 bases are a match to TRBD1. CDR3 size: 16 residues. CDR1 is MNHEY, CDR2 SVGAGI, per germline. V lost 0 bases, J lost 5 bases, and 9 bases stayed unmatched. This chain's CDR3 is CASSYSQGGKGYGYTF. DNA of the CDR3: TGTGCCAGCAGTTACTCCCAGGGGGGAAAGGGGTATGGCTACACCTTC.

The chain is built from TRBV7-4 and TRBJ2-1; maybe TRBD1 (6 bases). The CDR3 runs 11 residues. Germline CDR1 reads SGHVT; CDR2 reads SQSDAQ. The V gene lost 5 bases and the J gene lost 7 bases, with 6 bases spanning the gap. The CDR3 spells CASSDRNEQFF. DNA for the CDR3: TGTGCCAGCAGCGACAGGAATGAGCAGTTCTTC.

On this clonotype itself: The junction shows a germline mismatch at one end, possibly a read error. CDR3 amino acids: CTSSDSRDSYEQYF. The DNA for the CDR3 is TGTACCAGCAGTGACTCGCGGGACTCCTACGAGCAGTACTTC. The rearrangement joins TRBV6-4 to TRBJ2-7, with a weak D call TRBD2 (6 bases). The CDR3 totals 14 residues. The V gene's germline CDR1 is MRHNA and CDR2 SNTAGT.

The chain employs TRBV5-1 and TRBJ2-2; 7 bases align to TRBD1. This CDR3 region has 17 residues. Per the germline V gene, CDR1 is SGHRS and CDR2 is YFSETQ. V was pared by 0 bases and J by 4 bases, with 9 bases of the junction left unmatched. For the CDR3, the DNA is TGCGCCAGCAGCTTGGACAGGGGCCTTTTTGGCACCGGGGAGCTGTTTTTT. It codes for CASSLDRGLFGTGELFF.

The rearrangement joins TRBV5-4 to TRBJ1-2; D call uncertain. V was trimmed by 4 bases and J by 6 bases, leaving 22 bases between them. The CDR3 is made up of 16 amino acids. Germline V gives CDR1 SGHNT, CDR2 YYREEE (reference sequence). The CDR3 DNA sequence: TGTGCCAGCAGCCGGGGAACCGAACCCTCTATCGATGGCTACACCTTC. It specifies CASSRGTEPSIDGYTF. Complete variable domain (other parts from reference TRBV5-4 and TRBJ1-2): ETGVTQSPTHLIKTRGQQVTLRCSSQSGHNTVSWYQQALGQGPQFIFQYYREEENGRGNFPPRFSGLQFPNYSSELNVNALELDDSALYLCASSRGTEPSIDGYTFGSGTRLTVV.

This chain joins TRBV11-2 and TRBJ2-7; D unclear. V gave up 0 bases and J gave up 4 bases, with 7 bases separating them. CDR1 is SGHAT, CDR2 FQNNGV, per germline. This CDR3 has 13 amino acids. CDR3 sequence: CASSLERSYEQYF. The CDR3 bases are TGTGCCAGCAGCTTAGAGCGCAGTTACGAGCAGTACTTC.

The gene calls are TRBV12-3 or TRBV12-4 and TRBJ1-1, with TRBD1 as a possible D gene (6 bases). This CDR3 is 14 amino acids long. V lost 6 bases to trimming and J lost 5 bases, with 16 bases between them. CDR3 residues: CASRVGGRVTEAFF. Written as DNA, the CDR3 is TGTGCCAGCAGGGTAGGGGGGCGGGTGACTGAAGCTTTCTTT.

As DNA, the CDR3 is TGTGCCAGCAGCTCCCCGGGGGGGGGAGACTATGGCTACACCTTC. Its protein product is CASSSPGGGDYGYTF. The V gene is TRBV7-6, the J gene TRBJ1-2, with a tentative D call TRBD1 (5 bases). With 4 bases removed from V and 3 bases from J, the gap between germline ends came to 15 bases. CDR1 SGHVS and CDR2 FNYEAQ come from the germline V gene. CDR3 length equals 15 residues.

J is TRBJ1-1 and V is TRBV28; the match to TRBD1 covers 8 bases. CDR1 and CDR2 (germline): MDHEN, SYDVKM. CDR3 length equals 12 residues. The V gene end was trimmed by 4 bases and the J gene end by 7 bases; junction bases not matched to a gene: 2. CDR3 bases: TGTGCCAGCAGTTGGGGGACAGGTGAAGCTTTCTTT. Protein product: CASSWGTGEAFF.

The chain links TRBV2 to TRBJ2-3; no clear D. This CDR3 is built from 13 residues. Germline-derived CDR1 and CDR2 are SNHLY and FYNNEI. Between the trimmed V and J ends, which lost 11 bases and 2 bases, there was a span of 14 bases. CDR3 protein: CAGNAAITDTQYF. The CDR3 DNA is TGTGCCGGCAACGCGGCTATCACAGATACGCAGTATTTT.

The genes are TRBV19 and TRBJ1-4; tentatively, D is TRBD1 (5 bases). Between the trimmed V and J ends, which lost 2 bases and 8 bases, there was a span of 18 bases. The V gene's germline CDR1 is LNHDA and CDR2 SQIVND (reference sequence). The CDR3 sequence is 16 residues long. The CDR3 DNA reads TGTGCCAGTAGTATATCTCCCAGGGCCTCTCGGGAAAAACTGTTTTTT. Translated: CASSISPRASREKLFF.

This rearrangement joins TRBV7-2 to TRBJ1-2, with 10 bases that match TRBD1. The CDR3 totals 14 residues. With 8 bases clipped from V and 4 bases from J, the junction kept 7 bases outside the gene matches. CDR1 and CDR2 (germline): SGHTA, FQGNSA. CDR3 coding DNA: TGTGCCAGCTGTTTCGACAGGGGGCCCTATGGCTACACCTTC. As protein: CASCFDRGPYGYTF.

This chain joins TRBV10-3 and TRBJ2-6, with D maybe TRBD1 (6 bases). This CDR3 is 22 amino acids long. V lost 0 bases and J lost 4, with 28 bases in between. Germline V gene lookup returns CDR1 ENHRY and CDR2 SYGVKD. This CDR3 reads CAISESGVMAGVARLGANVLTF. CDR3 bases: TGTGCCATCAGTGAGTCCGGCGTCATGGCAGGGGTTGCCCGTCTGGGGGCCAACGTCCTGACTTTC.

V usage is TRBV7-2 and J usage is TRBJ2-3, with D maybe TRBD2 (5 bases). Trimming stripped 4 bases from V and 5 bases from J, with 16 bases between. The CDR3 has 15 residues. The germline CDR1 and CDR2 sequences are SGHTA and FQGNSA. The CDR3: CASSSGPGLKDTQYF. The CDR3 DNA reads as TGTGCCAGCAGCTCCGGACCGGGATTAAAAGATACGCAGTATTTT. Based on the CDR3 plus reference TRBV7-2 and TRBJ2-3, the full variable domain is GAGVSQSPSNKVTEKGKDVELRCDPISGHTALYWYRQSLGQGLEFLIYFQGNSAPDKSGLPSDRFSAERTGGSVSTLTIQRTQQEDSAVYLCASSSGPGLKDTQYFGPGTRLTVL.

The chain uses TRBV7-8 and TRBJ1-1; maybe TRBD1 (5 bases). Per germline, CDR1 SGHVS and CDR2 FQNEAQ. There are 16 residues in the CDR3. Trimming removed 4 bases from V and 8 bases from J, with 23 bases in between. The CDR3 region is CASSSWGRDGRREAFF. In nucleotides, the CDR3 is TGTGCCAGCAGCTCCTGGGGCAGGGACGGAAGACGGGAAGCTTTCTTT. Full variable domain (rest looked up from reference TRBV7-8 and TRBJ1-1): GAGVSQSPRYKVAKRGQDVALRCDPISGHVSLFWYQQALGQGPEFLTYFQNEAQLDKSGLPSDRFFAERPEGSVSTLKIQRTQQEDSAVYLCASSSWGRDGRREAFFGQGTRLTVV.

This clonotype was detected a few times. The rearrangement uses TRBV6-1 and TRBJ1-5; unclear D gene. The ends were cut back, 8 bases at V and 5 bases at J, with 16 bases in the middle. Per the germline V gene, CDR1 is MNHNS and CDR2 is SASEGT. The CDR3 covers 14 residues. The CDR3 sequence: CASGPGRTDQPQHF. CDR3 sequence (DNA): TGTGCCAGCGGCCCCGGACGGACCGATCAGCCCCAGCATTTT.

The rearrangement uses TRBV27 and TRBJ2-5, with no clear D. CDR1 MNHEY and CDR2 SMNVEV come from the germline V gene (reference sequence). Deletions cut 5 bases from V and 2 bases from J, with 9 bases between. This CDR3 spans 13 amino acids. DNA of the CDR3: TGTGCCAGCAGTCGTTGGGTGCAAGAGACCCAGTACTTC. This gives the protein CASSRWVQETQYF.

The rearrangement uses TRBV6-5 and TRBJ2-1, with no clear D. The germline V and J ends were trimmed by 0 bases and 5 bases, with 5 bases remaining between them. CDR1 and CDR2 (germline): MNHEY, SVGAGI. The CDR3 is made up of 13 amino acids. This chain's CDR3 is CASSYSRNNEQFF. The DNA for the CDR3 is TGTGCCAGCAGTTACTCGAGGAACAATGAGCAGTTCTTC.

CDR3 region: CASTVGTDTQYF. As DNA, the CDR3 is TGTGCCAGTACGGTCGGCACAGATACGCAGTATTTT. This chain connects TRBV19 to TRBJ2-3; unclear D gene. Trimming left V 7 bases short and J 1 base short, with 6 bases between. The CDR3 spans 12 residues. The V gene's germline CDR1 is LNHDA and CDR2 SQIVND (reference sequence). The variable domain in full, completed from reference TRBV19 and TRBJ2-3, reads DGGITQSPKYLFRKEGQNVTLSCEQNLNHDAMYWYRQDPGQGLRLIYYSQIVNDFQKGDIAEGYSVSREKKESFPLTVTSAQKNPTAFYLCASTVGTDTQYFGPGTRLTVL.

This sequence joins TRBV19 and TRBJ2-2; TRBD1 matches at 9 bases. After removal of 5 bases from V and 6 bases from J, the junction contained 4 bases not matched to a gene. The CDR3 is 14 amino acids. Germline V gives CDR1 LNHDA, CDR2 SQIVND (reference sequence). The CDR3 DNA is TGTGCCAGTAGTCGTCGACAGGGGGCCGGGGAGCTGTTTTTT. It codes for CASSRRQGAGELFF.

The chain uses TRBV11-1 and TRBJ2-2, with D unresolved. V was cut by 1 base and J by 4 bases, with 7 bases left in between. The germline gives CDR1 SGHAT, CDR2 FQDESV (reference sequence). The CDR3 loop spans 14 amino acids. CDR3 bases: TGTGCCAGCAGCTTAGAGGGAAGCACCGGGGAGCTGTTTTTT. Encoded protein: CASSLEGSTGELFF.